One and the same sample provided the 14 T cell receptor beta chains below, sequenced in a study of blood T cell repertoires in COVID-19. Measured with immunoSEQ multiplex PCR; TCRdb has only the in-frame clones, and not every one. This sample yields about 100,000 clones, of which about 89% are seen a single time; over 12% belongs to the top ten. Sequenced material: peripheral blood. These receptors all come from a man aged 50-59 years with acute or convalescent COVID-19.

V gene TRBV14 combines with J gene TRBJ1-2; D is perhaps TRBD1 (6 bases). The CDR3 extends over 13 amino acids. V lost 2 bases, J lost 3 bases, and 7 bases lay in between. Germline CDR1 reads SGHDN; CDR2 reads FVKESK. The CDR3 bases are TGTGCCAGCAGCCAAACAGGGTACTATGGCTACACCTTC. It specifies CASSQTGYYGYTF.

J is TRBJ2-7 and V is TRBV29-1; D is perhaps TRBD1 (6 bases). This CDR3 region has 13 residues. V gave up 2 bases and J gave up 7 bases, with 15 bases separating them. CDR1 is SQVTM, CDR2 ANQGSEA, per germline. Here the CDR3 DNA reads TGCAGCGTTGAAAAACAGGGAACGAGGGAGCAGTACTTC. Amino acids: CSVEKQGTREQYF.

This chain joins TRBV30 and TRBJ2-1; D is perhaps TRBD2 (5 bases). V was shortened by 0 bases and J by 10 bases, with 19 bases between the two germline ends. Germline V gives CDR1 GTSNPN, CDR2 SVGIG (reference sequence). CDR3 length: 15 residues. In nucleotides, the CDR3 is TGTGCCTGGAGTGTAGGCGGGTCTGGTGTAGAAGAGCAGTTCTTC. Translating it yields CAWSVGGSGVEEQFF.

This clone was counted many times. V is TRBV28 and J is TRBJ2-2; 7 bases are shared with TRBD2. Germline V gene lookup returns CDR1 MDHEN and CDR2 SYDVKM. The V segment lost 8 bases and the J segment 5 bases; nucleotides outside the gene matches: 5. CDR3 size: 13 residues. CDR3 sequence (DNA): TGTGCCAGCCGTTGGGGGGGGACCGGGGAGCTGTTTTTT. This translates into CASRWGGTGELFF. The whole variable domain, remainder taken from reference TRBV28 and TRBJ2-2, is DVKVTQSSRYLVKRTGEKVFLECVQDMDHENMFWYRQDPGLGLRLIYFSYDVKMKEKGDIPEGYSVSREKKERFSLILESASTNQTSMYLCASRWGGTGELFFGEGSRLTVL.

This clone was seen only once. The rearrangement links TRBV3-1 (or the pseudogene TRBV3-2) to TRBJ2-5, with a weak D call TRBD2 (6 bases). Germline CDR1 and CDR2: LGHDT and YNNKEL (reference sequence). V lost 5 bases and J lost 1, with 11 bases in between. The CDR3 totals 14 residues. The CDR3 protein is CASSGGRLQETQYF. CDR3 sequence (DNA): TGTGCCAGCAGCGGGGGGAGGCTCCAAGAGACCCAGTACTTC.

The chain carries TRBV2 and TRBJ2-3, with 12 bases lining up with TRBD2. Germline assignment: CDR1 SNHLY and CDR2 FYNNEI. Losses at the gene ends were 6 bases for V and 8 bases for J; bases not matched to a gene: 9. The CDR3 has 15 residues. CDR3 nucleotide sequence: TGTGCCAGCAGAGCGACTAGCGGGAGTGGTGGTACGCAGTATTTT. Protein sequence: CASRATSGSGGTQYF.

The chain couples TRBV4-1 to TRBJ2-1, with 10 bases identical to TRBD2. CDR1 MGHRA and CDR2 YSYEKL come from the germline V gene. V was pared by 0 bases and J by 2 bases, with 7 bases of the junction left unmatched. The CDR3 loop spans 18 amino acids. This chain's CDR3 is CASSQEPSGSVTYNEQFF. The CDR3 DNA sequence: TGCGCCAGCAGCCAAGAGCCTAGCGGGAGTGTAACCTACAATGAGCAGTTCTTC.

V and J are TRBV3-1 (or the pseudogene TRBV3-2) and TRBJ2-3; tentative D call: TRBD2 (6 bases). This CDR3 is built from 18 residues. CDR1 LGHDT and CDR2 YNNKEL come from the germline V gene (reference sequence). The V end lost 5 bases, the J end lost 2 bases, and 23 bases lay between the germline ends. Written as DNA, the CDR3 is TGTGCCAGCAGCTCCGGAAAGTATAGCGGAAAAATCACAGATACGCAGTATTTT. Translating it yields CASSSGKYSGKITDTQYF.

The gene calls are TRBV2 and TRBJ2-7; 9 positions agree with TRBD1. This CDR3 comprises 13 residues. From germline, CDR1 is SNHLY and CDR2 FYNNEI. With V trimmed by 4 bases and J by 6 bases, 4 bases remained unmatched. The CDR3 DNA follows: TGTGCCAGCAGTGTTGACAGGGGGGGCGAGCAGTACTTC. Encoded protein: CASSVDRGGEQYF.

This rearrangement joins TRBV27 to TRBJ2-2, with 11 bases aligning to TRBD1. Germline V lookup: CDR1 MNHEY, CDR2 SMNVEV (reference sequence). This CDR3 has 17 amino acids. V was pared by 3 bases and J by 4 bases, with 7 bases of the junction left unmatched. CDR3 nucleotide sequence: TGTGCCAGCAGTTTGGAGACCGGGACAGGGGGCACCGGGGAGCTGTTTTTT. Translation: CASSLETGTGGTGELFF.

The chain has TRBV28 and TRBJ1-4; D is unresolved. Germline-derived CDR1 and CDR2 are MDHEN and SYDVKM. The CDR3 extends over 12 amino acids. V shed 8 bases and J shed 12 bases, with 16 bases lying between them. In DNA, the CDR3 is TGTGCCAGCTCGGAGTCTGGCGGGCAACTGTTTTTT. Amino acids: CASSESGGQLFF.

For this clone: Other nucleotide sequences in the sample specify the same CDR3. The chain links TRBV10-3 to TRBJ2-2; D is unclear. V lost 8 bases to trimming and J lost 0 bases, with 7 bases between them. This CDR3 comprises 13 residues. The germline V gene has CDR1 ENHRY and CDR2 SYGVKD. The CDR3 loop is CAISRANTGELFF. The CDR3 DNA sequence: TGTGCCATCTCCCGGGCGAACACCGGGGAGCTGTTTTTT.

In DNA, the CDR3 is TGTGCCAGCTCACCCGGGGTCTACACGAAAGGCTACACCTTC. Residues: CASSPGVYTKGYTF. The rearrangement uses TRBV18 and TRBJ1-2; no reliable D call. The germline V gene has CDR1 KGHSH and CDR2 LQKENI. V was clipped by 3 bases and J by 8 bases, with 16 bases between them. The CDR3 loop spans 14 amino acids.

The chain links TRBV18 to TRBJ2-1; D is perhaps TRBD2 (5 bases). Trimming took off 5 bases at V and 4 bases at J, with 18 bases between the two ends. The CDR3 has 16 residues. Germline V gives CDR1 KGHSH, CDR2 LQKENI. The CDR3 is CASSSWTLKGYNEQFF. The CDR3 DNA reads TGTGCCAGCTCATCTTGGACTCTAAAGGGATACAATGAGCAGTTCTTC.